This T cell receptor beta chain was found in a study of CD4+ T cells in melanoma. Generated by immunoSEQ multiplex PCR, the TCRdb table keeps only in-frame clones and is missing some. The repertoire has approximately 110,000 clones, around 93% of them found once; the top ten carry about 3.5%. Germline V lookup: CDR1 MRHNA, CDR2 SNTAGT. Trimming stripped 8 bases from V and 2 bases from J, with 12 bases between. The CDR3 extends over 14 amino acids. Sequenced material: peripheral blood. This chain connects TRBV6-4 to TRBJ2-2, with a tentative D call TRBD1 (6 bases). This receptor was obtained from a human donor with melanoma. The CDR3 DNA reads as TGTGCCAGCGGGACACAGGGAAACACCGGGGAGCTGTTTTTT. Protein: CASGTQGNTGELFF.